Here is one TCR beta chain with its context. Its antigen remains unidentified. This specimen comes from a study of T cells after posttransplantation cyclophosphamide. Sequencing was performed with immunoSEQ multiplex PCR; in TCRdb, only in-frame clones are kept and a portion is missing. The sample lists around 30,000 clones, 70% to 90% occurring once. Looked up from germline, CDR1 is MDHEN and CDR2 is SYDVKM. The CDR3 runs 17 residues. V was clipped by 6 bases and J by 3 bases; unmatched bases: 16. Findings of the study overall: Blood and skin or GI T cell repertoires showed limited TRB overlap.

Input material: PBMCs. V and J are TRBV28 and TRBJ1-2, with 7 bases that match TRBD1. This receptor was identified in a middle-aged man. Here the CDR3 reads CASSRNILGTADYGYTF. CDR3 sequence (DNA): TGTGCCAGCAGCCGGAATATCTTGGGGACAGCCGACTATGGCTACACCTTC.